The sequence of this T cell receptor beta chain was determined in a study of shared clonotypes between healthy human individuals. General study results and limits: Larger estimated richness was generally seen in naive subsets than in memory subsets. Four donors had around 5% of their naive CD4 clonotypes in common.

Deep was the level used in running the assay. Sequencing used immunoSEQ multiplex PCR; TCRdb keeps in-frame clones, though not all of them. The table has 2.3 million or so clones, more than 85% seen once. Investigators divided CD4+ cells into CD45RA+ naive and CD45RA-negative memory subsets. V lost 1 base, J lost 8 bases, and 1 base stayed unmatched. The CDR3 consists of 11 residues. The germline gives CDR1 DFQATT, CDR2 SNEGSKA (reference sequence). Concerning this clone: Its antigen is unidentified.

Sequencing was performed on naive CD4+ T cells from PBMCs. The sample's subset: CD45RA+ positively selected. The receptor was derived from a man younger than 35 in good health. Some clones in this sample may be carry-over from other donors' samples. The chain joins TRBV20-1 to TRBJ1-1, with 7 positions matching TRBD1. CDR3 residues: CSARGGGEAFF. CDR3 nucleotide sequence: TGCAGTGCTAGAGGAGGGGGCGAAGCTTTCTTT.